This record covers a single TCR beta chain. Produced via immunoSEQ multiplex PCR; TCRdb's table is partial and in-frame only. This sample has 300,000 to 450,000 clones; more than 75% occur once, and the top ten carry about 1.9%. Trimming took 1 base from V and 3 from J, leaving 9 bases between them. Germline loops: CDR1 PRHDT, CDR2 FYEKMQ (reference sequence). This CDR3 is 14 amino acids long. The data stem from a study of blood T cell repertoires in COVID-19. Looking at the study overall: Two negative PCRs, clearance, or symptom resolution characterized the recovered Cohort 3 donors.

The sample taken for sequencing was PBMCs or T cells enriched from blood (not recorded which). The J gene is TRBJ1-1, the V gene TRBV13, with D possibly TRBD1 on 5 matching bases. The sequence derives from a man in his forties in a cohort exposed to, infected with or recovered from COVID-19 (not recorded which). CDR3 amino acids: CASSLEGEDTEAFF. The CDR3 DNA follows: TGTGCCAGCAGCTTAGAAGGGGAGGACACTGAAGCTTTCTTT.